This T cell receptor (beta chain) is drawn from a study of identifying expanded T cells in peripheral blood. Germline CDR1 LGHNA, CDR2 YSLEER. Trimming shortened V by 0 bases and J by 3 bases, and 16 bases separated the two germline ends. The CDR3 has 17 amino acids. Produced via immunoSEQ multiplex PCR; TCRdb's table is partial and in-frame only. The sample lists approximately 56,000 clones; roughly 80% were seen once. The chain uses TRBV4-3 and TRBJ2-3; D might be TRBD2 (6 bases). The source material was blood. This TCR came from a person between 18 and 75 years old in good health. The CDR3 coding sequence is TGCGCCAGCAGCCAAGACCCGAGGACCGGGAGAACAGATACGCAGTATTTT. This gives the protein CASSQDPRTGRTDTQYF.